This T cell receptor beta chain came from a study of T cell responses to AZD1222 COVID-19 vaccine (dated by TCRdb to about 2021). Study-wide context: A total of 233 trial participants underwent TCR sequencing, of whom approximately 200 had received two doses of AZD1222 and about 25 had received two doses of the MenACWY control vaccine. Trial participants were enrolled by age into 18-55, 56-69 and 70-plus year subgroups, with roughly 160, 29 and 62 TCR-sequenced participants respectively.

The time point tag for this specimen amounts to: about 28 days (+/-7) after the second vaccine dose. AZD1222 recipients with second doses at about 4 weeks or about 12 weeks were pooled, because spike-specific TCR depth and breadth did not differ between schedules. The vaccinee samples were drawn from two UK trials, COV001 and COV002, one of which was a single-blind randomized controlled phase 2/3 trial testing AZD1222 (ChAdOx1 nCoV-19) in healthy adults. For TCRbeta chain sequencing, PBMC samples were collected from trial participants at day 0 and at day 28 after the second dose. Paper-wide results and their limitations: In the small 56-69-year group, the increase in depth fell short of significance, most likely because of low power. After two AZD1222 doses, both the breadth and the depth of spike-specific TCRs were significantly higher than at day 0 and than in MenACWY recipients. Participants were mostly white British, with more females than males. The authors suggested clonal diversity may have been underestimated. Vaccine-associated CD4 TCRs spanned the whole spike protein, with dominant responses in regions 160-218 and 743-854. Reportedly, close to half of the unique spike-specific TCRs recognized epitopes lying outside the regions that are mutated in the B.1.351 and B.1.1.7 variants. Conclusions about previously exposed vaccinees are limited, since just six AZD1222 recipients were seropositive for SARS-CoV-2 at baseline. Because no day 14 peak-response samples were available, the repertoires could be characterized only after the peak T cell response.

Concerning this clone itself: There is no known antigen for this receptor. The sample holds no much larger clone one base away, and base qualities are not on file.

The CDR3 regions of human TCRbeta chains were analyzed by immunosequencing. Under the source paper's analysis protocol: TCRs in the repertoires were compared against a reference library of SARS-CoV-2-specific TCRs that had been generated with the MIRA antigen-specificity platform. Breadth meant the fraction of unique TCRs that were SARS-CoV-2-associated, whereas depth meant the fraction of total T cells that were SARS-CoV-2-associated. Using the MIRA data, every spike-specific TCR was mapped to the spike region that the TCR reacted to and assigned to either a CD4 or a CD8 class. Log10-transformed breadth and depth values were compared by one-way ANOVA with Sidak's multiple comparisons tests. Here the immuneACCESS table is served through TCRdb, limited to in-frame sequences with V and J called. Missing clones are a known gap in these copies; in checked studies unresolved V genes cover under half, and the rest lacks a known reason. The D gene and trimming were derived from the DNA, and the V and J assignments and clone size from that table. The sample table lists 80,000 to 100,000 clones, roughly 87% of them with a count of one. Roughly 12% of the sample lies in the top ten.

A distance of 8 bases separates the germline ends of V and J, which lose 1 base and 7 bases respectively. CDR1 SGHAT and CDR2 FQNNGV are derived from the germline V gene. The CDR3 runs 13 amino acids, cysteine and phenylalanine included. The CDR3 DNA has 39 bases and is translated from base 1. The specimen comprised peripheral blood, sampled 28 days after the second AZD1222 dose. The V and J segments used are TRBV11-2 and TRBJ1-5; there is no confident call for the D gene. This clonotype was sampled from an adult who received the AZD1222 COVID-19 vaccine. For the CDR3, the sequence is CASSLGGFQPQHF. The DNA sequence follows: TGTGCCAGCAGCTTAGGAGGGTTCCAGCCCCAGCATTTT.